In this sample, the clone carrying this T cell receptor (beta chain) turned up a few times. Its antigen is undetermined. Other nucleotide sequences from this sample produce the same CDR3. Since all of the isolated RNA was reverse transcribed, expressed TCRB transcripts were what got sequenced. The method was immunoSEQ multiplex PCR; TCRdb's version includes in-frame clones alone and lacks a portion of them. The data hold around 650,000 clones, with 12% observed a single time. The data were obtained in a study of beta chain features in type 1 diabetes. Findings and caveats of the study: The study found moderately but significantly shorter TCRB CDR3s in all four CD4+ subsets of Type 1 diabetes patients. In cDNA sequencing, cells with high TCR expression could be over-represented.

Germline CDR1 is SGHRS and CDR2 is YFSETQ. Trimming stripped 0 bases from V and 2 bases from J, with 9 bases between. There are 14 residues in the CDR3. This receptor was obtained from a man aged 25-40 years with type 1 diabetes. The sequenced sample consisted of naive CD4+ T cells from blood. The gene calls are TRBV5-1 and TRBJ2-7; possibly TRBD1 for D (5 bases). The chain's CDR3 is CASSLGQGPYEQYF. CDR3 nucleotide sequence: TGCGCCAGCAGCTTGGGCCAGGGTCCCTACGAGCAGTACTTC.